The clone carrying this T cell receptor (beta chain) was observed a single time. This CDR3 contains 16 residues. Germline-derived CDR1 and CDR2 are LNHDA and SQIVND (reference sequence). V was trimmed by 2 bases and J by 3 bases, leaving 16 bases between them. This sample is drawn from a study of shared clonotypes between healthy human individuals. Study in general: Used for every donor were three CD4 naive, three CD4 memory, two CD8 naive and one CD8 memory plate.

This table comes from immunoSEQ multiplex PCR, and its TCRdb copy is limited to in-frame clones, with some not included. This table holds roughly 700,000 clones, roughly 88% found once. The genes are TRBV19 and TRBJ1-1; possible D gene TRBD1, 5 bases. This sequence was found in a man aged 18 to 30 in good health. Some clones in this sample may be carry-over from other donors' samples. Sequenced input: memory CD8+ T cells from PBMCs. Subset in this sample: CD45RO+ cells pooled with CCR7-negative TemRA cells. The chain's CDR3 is CASSIREVLGDTEAFF. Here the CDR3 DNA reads TGTGCCAGTAGTATAAGGGAAGTGTTGGGGGACACTGAAGCTTTCTTT.